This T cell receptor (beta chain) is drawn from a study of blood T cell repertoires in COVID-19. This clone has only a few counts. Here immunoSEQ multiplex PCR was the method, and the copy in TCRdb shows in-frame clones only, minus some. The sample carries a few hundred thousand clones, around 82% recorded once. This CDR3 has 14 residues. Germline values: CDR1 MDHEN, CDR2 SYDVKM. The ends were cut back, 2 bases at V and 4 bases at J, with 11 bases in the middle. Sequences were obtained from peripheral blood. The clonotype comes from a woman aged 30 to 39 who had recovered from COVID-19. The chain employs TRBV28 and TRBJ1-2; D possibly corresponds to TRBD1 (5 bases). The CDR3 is CASSLTGQGYGYTF. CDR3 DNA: TGTGCCAGCAGTTTAACCGGCCAGGGCTATGGCTACACCTTC.